What follows are 7 T cell receptor beta chains derived from one specimen sequenced in a study of T cell responses to AZD1222 COVID-19 vaccine. Only in-frame clones appear in the TCRdb table, and some are missing; sequencing was by immunoSEQ multiplex PCR. The table records about 110,000 clones, around 90% of them present only once. The starting material was peripheral blood, obtained on day 0 of MenACWY control vaccination. The receptors come from an adult in good health.

This clone came up once. J is TRBJ2-3 and V is TRBV6-4; 7 bases agree with TRBD1. The germline gives CDR1 MRHNA, CDR2 SNTAGT. V shed 4 bases, J shed 2 bases, and the junction held 3 bases outside the gene matches. The CDR3 sequence is 14 residues long. CDR3 DNA sequence: TGTGCCAGCAGTGCCCAGGGGGACACAGATACGCAGTATTTT. It yields the protein CASSAQGDTDTQYF.

The rearrangement joins TRBV28 to TRBJ1-2; D gene uncertain. V was trimmed by 5 bases and J by 3 bases, leaving 10 bases between them. Per the germline V gene, CDR1 is MDHEN and CDR2 is SYDVKM. The CDR3 is 13 amino acids. The CDR3, as DNA: TGTGCCAGCAGTCCAGACGACTACTATGGCTACACCTTC. It yields the protein CASSPDDYYGYTF.

This chain links TRBV27 with TRBJ1-2; D uncertain. With 2 bases removed from V and 0 bases from J, the gap between germline ends came to 10 bases. The V gene's germline CDR1 is MNHEY and CDR2 SMNVEV (reference sequence). The CDR3 is made up of 15 amino acids. CDR3 loop: CASSLTLSANYGYTF. The CDR3 DNA follows: TGTGCCAGCAGTTTAACGCTGTCAGCTAACTATGGCTACACCTTC.

The chain combines TRBV6-5 with TRBJ1-1, with D maybe TRBD1 (5 bases). V lost 2 bases and J lost 0, with 10 bases in between. CDR3 length: 15 residues. CDR1 MNHEY and CDR2 SVGAGI come from the germline V gene. As DNA, the CDR3 is TGTGCCAGCAGTTACAGGGGAGGGGTGAACACTGAAGCTTTCTTT. It translates to CASSYRGGVNTEAFF.

This chain joins TRBV25-1 and TRBJ2-3; D uncertain. Trimming shortened V by 4 bases and J by 6 bases, and 5 bases separated the two germline ends. Germline CDR1 MGHDK, CDR2 SYGVNS. There are 11 residues in the CDR3. The CDR3 DNA reads TGTGCCAGCAGTGTGGGGGATACGCAGTATTTT. It specifies CASSVGDTQYF.

The V and J genes are TRBV28 and TRBJ2-2, with 7 bases that match TRBD2. This CDR3 is built from 15 residues. Germline trimming cut 11 bases from V and 4 bases from J; bases unmatched to any gene: 13. Germline lookup yields CDR1 MDHEN and CDR2 SYDVKM. The CDR3 protein is CASRRLAAGTGELFF. The DNA for the CDR3 is TGTGCCTCTCGTAGACTAGCCGCGGGCACCGGGGAGCTGTTTTTT.

The chain couples TRBV10-1 to TRBJ2-1, with D possibly being TRBD1 (5 bases). Germline V CDR1 and CDR2: WNHNN, SYGVQD (reference sequence). The CDR3 is 14 residues long. V was shortened by 6 bases and J by 5 bases, with 14 bases between the two germline ends. CDR3 coding DNA: TGCGCCAGCAGCGCCACGGACACGAACAATGAGCAGTTCTTC. Its translation: CASSATDTNNEQFF.